This T cell receptor (beta chain) was obtained from a study of a mutant IDH1 vaccine in newly diagnosed glioma. Study as a whole: Before enrollment, the patients had been treated with radiotherapy alone, temozolomide alone, or both together. Most of them had received both. At week 35 came visit V12, and visit V13 followed at week 47.

In the case of this clone: The antigen is not known.

Clones were sequenced by immunoSEQ multiplex PCR, and TCRdb holds only the in-frame ones, with some missing. In the table there are 45,000 to 60,000 clones, more than 75% of which are singletons. The time point is: week 35, safety follow-up. All doses held 300 ug of mutant IDH1 20-mer peptide, with topical imiquimod. Scheduled for weeks 1, 3, 5, 7, 11, 15, 19 and 23, eight vaccinations were given to patients. The astrocytomas were IDH1-mutant, ATRX-negative, and WHO grade 3 or 4. The material was PBMCs, obtained from a glioma patient whose treatment included an IDH1 peptide vaccine. The sequence derives from a woman aged 40 to 49 with glioma.

CDR3 amino acids: CASSQDLSTRGGELFF. CDR3 DNA sequence: TGCGCCAGCAGCCAAGACCTCTCCACCCGCGGCGGGGAGCTGTTTTTT. The V and J genes are TRBV4-3 and TRBJ2-2; D gene uncertain. The CDR3 has 16 residues. CDR1 and CDR2 (germline): LGHNA, YSLEER. V was cut by 0 bases and J by 7 bases, with 15 bases left in between.